The 22 T cell receptor beta chains in this list originate from one sample, sequenced in a study of OX40 agonist ivuxolimab in advanced cancers. Receptor amplification or capture employed the immunoSEQ multiplex PCR assay. The clones in this table, taken by TCRdb from immuneACCESS, are in-frame only. Not every clone is retained; where verified, under half of the shortfall comes from an unresolved V gene, and the cause of the rest is unknown. This sample has about 33,000 clones in its table, and roughly 74% of those were observed once. The ten largest clonotypes hold over 10% of the sample. The sample here was CD4+ or CD8+ T cells sorted from blood, taken in a trial of the OX40 agonist ivuxolimab. The receptors were gathered from an adult with an advanced solid tumor such as melanoma, head and neck, liver or kidney cancer.

This clone was counted only a few times. The chain combines TRBV7-9 with TRBJ1-2; TRBD1 aligns across 9 bases. CDR1 is SEHNR and CDR2 is FQNEAQ in the germline V gene (reference sequence). This CDR3 has 17 amino acids. Germline trimming cut 4 bases from V and 5 bases from J; bases unmatched to any gene: 14. CDR3 bases: TGTGCCAGCAGCTCAGCGGGACAGGGACATGTGTGGTATGGCTACACCTTC. Translation: CASSSAGQGHVWYGYTF.

V and J are TRBV29-1 and TRBJ1-2, with 7 bases matching TRBD1. This CDR3 has 14 amino acids. In germline, CDR1 is SQVTM, CDR2 ANQGSEA. The V gene end was trimmed by 6 bases and the J gene end by 8 bases; junction bases not matched to a gene: 15. The CDR3 nucleotides are TGCAGCGTGATTTCGGGACAGCTAGCGGGGGGCTACACCTTC. Translated: CSVISGQLAGGYTF.

The chain couples TRBV10-2 to TRBJ1-1, with 7 bases aligning to TRBD1. This CDR3 has 13 amino acids. Germline trimming cut 7 bases from V and 3 bases from J; bases unmatched to any gene: 5. Germline V gene lookup returns CDR1 WSHSY and CDR2 SAAADI. The CDR3 protein is CASTRQGDTEAFF. The CDR3 DNA sequence: TGCGCCAGCACCAGACAGGGAGACACTGAAGCTTTCTTT.

The CDR3 DNA is TGTGCCAGCTCACCACCGGGGGGCCGGTTATCTGGGGCCAACGTCCTGACTTTC. It specifies CASSPPGGRLSGANVLTF. This sequence joins TRBV18 and TRBJ2-6; TRBD1 or TRBD2 may be the D gene (6 bases each). The germline gives CDR1 KGHSH, CDR2 LQKENI. The CDR3 runs 18 residues. Trimming removed 0 bases from V and 1 base from J, with 13 bases in between.

By share of the sample, this clone is medium-sized (0.01 to 0.1%). The genes are TRBV7-2 and TRBJ2-1, with D possibly TRBD2 on 5 matching bases. The CDR3 contains 16 residues. Germline V gene data show CDR1 as SGHTA and CDR2 as FQGNSA. Trimming stripped 4 bases from V and 7 bases from J, with 20 bases between. The DNA for the CDR3 is TGTGCCAGCAGCTATACCTTAGGTGACTACCTAAATGAGCAGTTCTTC. The encoded protein is CASSYTLGDYLNEQFF.

This rearrangement joins TRBV5-1 to TRBJ2-2, with D perhaps given as TRBD1 or TRBD2 (6 bases each). V lost 1 base and J 5 bases, leaving 18 bases between the germline ends. The germline V gene has CDR1 SGHRS and CDR2 YFSETQ. There are 17 residues in the CDR3. This chain's CDR3 is CASSLQATGRKTGELFF. CDR3 sequence (DNA): TGCGCCAGCAGCTTGCAAGCCACAGGGAGGAAGACCGGGGAGCTGTTTTTT.

This chain connects TRBV7-7 to TRBJ2-5; 9 bases map to TRBD2. The CDR3 is 15 amino acids. V lost 7 bases to trimming and J lost 9 bases; unmatched junction nucleotides: 15. Per germline, CDR1 SSHAT and CDR2 FNYEAQ (reference sequence). CDR3: CASTKLAGDKRAQYF. The CDR3 DNA is TGTGCCAGCACGAAGTTAGCGGGGGACAAGAGAGCCCAGTACTTC. The whole variable domain, filled in from reference TRBV7-7 and TRBJ2-5, reads GAGVSQSPRYKVTKRGQDVTLRCDPISSHATLYWYQQALGQGPEFLTYFNYEAQPDKSGLPSDRFSAERPEGSISTLTIQRTEQRDSAMYRCASTKLAGDKRAQYFGPGTRLLVL.

The chain employs TRBV11-2 and TRBJ1-3, with D perhaps TRBD1 (6 bases). The CDR3 sequence is 13 residues long. V lost 9 bases to trimming and J lost 1 base, with 10 bases between them. Germline V CDR1 and CDR2: SGHAT, FQNNGV. The CDR3 loop is CASTQGSGNTIYF. Written as DNA, the CDR3 is TGTGCCAGTACTCAGGGGTCTGGAAACACCATATATTTT.

This chain connects TRBV6-5 to TRBJ2-1; D unresolved. The CDR3 loop spans 14 amino acids. V was cut by 0 bases and J by 9 bases, with 12 bases left in between. Germline V gene sequence: CDR1 MNHEY, CDR2 SVGAGI. The CDR3 reads CASSYSNPRSEQFF. Here the CDR3 DNA reads TGTGCCAGCAGTTACTCGAATCCCAGAAGTGAGCAGTTCTTC.

A single count supports this clone. The rearrangement uses TRBV9 and TRBJ2-2, with unresolved D. The CDR3 is 14 residues long. Germline V CDR1 and CDR2: SGDLS, YYNGEE. V lost 0 bases to trimming and J lost 1 base, with 4 bases between them. The CDR3 region has the DNA TGTGCCAGCAGCGTAGACGGGAACACCGGGGAGCTGTTTTTT. Amino acid sequence: CASSVDGNTGELFF.

The chain recombines TRBV21-1 with TRBJ2-3; TRBD2 is the table's D call and was not checked against the DNA. TRBV21-1 is recorded as a pseudogene. CDR3 size: 13 residues. The CDR3 region has the DNA TGTGCCAGCAGCAAATTTGAGAGAGATACGCAGTATTTT. Protein product: CASSKFERDTQYF.

This chain joins TRBV5-1 and TRBJ2-2, with D possibly TRBD1 on 6 matching bases. The V gene lost 3 bases and the J gene lost 4 bases, with 13 bases spanning the gap. Looked up from germline, CDR1 is SGHRS and CDR2 is YFSETQ. The CDR3 is made up of 15 amino acids. The CDR3 DNA reads TGCGCCAGCAGCTCCGGACAGTGGCCCACCGGGGAGCTGTTTTTT. It is translated as CASSSGQWPTGELFF. The full variable domain, its missing parts supplied by reference TRBV5-1 and TRBJ2-2, is KAGVTQTPRYLIKTRGQQVTLSCSPISGHRSVSWYQQTPGQGLQFLFEYFSETQRNKGNFPGRFSGRQFSNSRSEMNVSTLELGDSALYLCASSSGQWPTGELFFGEGSRLTVL.

This CDR3 is CASSQDPVAGGSMLKTQYF. CDR3 coding DNA: TGTGCCAGCAGCCAAGACCCGGTTGCGGGGGGATCTATGTTGAAGACCCAGTACTTC. The chain carries TRBV4-2 and TRBJ2-5; the match to TRBD2 covers 8 bases. V shed 0 bases, J shed 6 bases, and the junction held 18 bases outside the gene matches. Germline values: CDR1 LGHNA, CDR2 YNFKEQ. The CDR3 runs to 19 residues.

J is TRBJ2-3 and V is TRBV7-2; TRBD2 matches 7 bases. The CDR3 totals 17 residues. V shed 0 bases and J 0 bases; nucleotides not matched to a gene: 6. Germline V lookup: CDR1 SGHTA, CDR2 FQGNSA. This CDR3 reads CASSLAGGFTSTDTQYF. The DNA of the CDR3 is TGTGCCAGCAGCTTAGCGGGGGGGTTTACTAGCACAGATACGCAGTATTTT.

This chain links TRBV29-1 with TRBJ2-2, with D unresolved. CDR3 length: 13 residues. The V gene's germline CDR1 is SQVTM and CDR2 ANQGSEA. V was cut by 3 bases and J by 4 bases, with 9 bases left in between. CDR3 DNA: TGCAGCGTTGACGGGCAGAGCACCGGGGAGCTGTTTTTT. This gives the protein CSVDGQSTGELFF.

The chain recombines TRBV27 with TRBJ2-7; 8 nucleotides line up with TRBD1. In germline, CDR1 is MNHEY, CDR2 SMNVEV (reference sequence). The length of the CDR3 is 14 residues. Germline trimming cut 6 bases from V and 0 bases from J; bases unmatched to any gene: 4. The CDR3 sequence: CASRQGVTSYEQYF. In nucleotides, the CDR3 is TGTGCCAGCAGACAGGGGGTAACCTCCTACGAGCAGTACTTC.

V gene TRBV11-2 combines with J gene TRBJ2-7; tentative D call: TRBD1 (5 bases). This CDR3 region has 14 residues. V was cut by 4 bases and J by 2 bases, with 12 bases left in between. The germline V gene encodes CDR1 SGHAT and CDR2 FQNNGV. As DNA, the CDR3 is TGTGCCAGCAGCTCAGGGTTTCCCCCCTACGAGCAGTACTTC. Translated, it gives CASSSGFPPYEQYF.

The chain carries TRBV2 and TRBJ2-5; TRBD2 matches at 8 bases. The CDR3 is 13 residues long. Germline trimming cut 6 bases from V and 11 bases from J; bases unmatched to any gene: 11. Germline V gives CDR1 SNHLY, CDR2 FYNNEI. The CDR3, as DNA: TGTGCCAGCAGGGGGACTAGGTTACTTGAGCAGTACTTC. This sequence encodes CASRGTRLLEQYF. Complete variable domain (other parts from reference TRBV2 and TRBJ2-5): EPEVTQTPSHQVTQMGQEVILRCVPISNHLYFYWYRQILGQKVEFLVSFYNNEISEKSEIFDDQFSVERPDGSNFTLKIRSTKLEDSAMYFCASRGTRLLEQYFGPGTRLLVL.

The CDR3 sequence: CASPWGETGRGGYTF. Here the CDR3 DNA reads TGTGCCAGTCCCTGGGGTGAGACAGGGCGCGGTGGCTACACCTTC. The rearrangement uses TRBV2 and TRBJ1-2, with 7 bases that match TRBD1. Per the germline V gene, CDR1 is SNHLY and CDR2 is FYNNEI. The V segment lost 9 bases and the J segment 7 bases; nucleotides outside the gene matches: 17. The CDR3 is made up of 15 amino acids.

The chain links TRBV7-2 to TRBJ1-2, with D hard to call. This CDR3 contains 12 residues. V gave up 5 bases and J gave up 1 base, with 5 bases separating them. CDR1 and CDR2 from the germline V gene are SGHTA and FQGNSA. The CDR3 loop is CASSPFNYGYTF. The CDR3 DNA reads TGTGCCAGCAGCCCATTTAACTATGGCTACACCTTC.

The J gene is TRBJ1-5, the V gene TRBV4-2; D uncertain. V was cut by 0 bases and J by 1 base, with 4 bases left in between. CDR3 length: 14 residues. Germline V lookup: CDR1 LGHNA, CDR2 YNFKEQ. The CDR3 region is CASSQEFSNQPQHF. CDR3 bases: TGTGCCAGCAGCCAAGAGTTCAGCAATCAGCCCCAGCATTTT.

The gene calls are TRBV2 and TRBJ2-1, with a possible D match to TRBD1 (6 bases). Germline V gene lookup returns CDR1 SNHLY and CDR2 FYNNEI. Trimming shortened V by 6 bases and J by 7 bases, and 13 bases separated the two germline ends. The CDR3 length is 13 residues. The CDR3 DNA reads TGTGCCAGCAGCATGGACAGTGGGAATGAGCAGTTCTTC. It translates to CASSMDSGNEQFF.